Listed below are T cell receptor beta chains from one sample, sequenced in a study of blood T cells in healthy people across ages. TCRdb reprocessed the 5' RACE reads with MiXCR, giving one entry per CDR3 protein. This sample has a few hundred thousand distinct CDR3 sequences, with roughly a quarter found just once. The specimen sequenced was blood. The receptors here all came from a woman in her sixties or seventies in good health. Both conserved end residues are trimmed from each CDR3. The D gene is left open where the match is weak.

v_gene	d_gene	j_gene	CDR3aa
TRBV29-1	.	TRBJ2-7	SVRDGPYEQY
TRBV12-3/TRBV12-4	.	TRBJ2-5	ASRDLEGQETQY
TRBV4-1	.	TRBJ1-4	ASRGGRVEKLF
TRBV7-9	TRBD1	TRBJ2-4	ASSSLPGTAGIAKNIQY
TRBV4-1	TRBD1	TRBJ2-5	ASSQVPPTFSRDRRQETQY
TRBV28	.	TRBJ2-7	ASSFPTTYEQY
TRBV12-3/TRBV12-4	.	TRBJ2-5	ASSIRRGETQY
TRBV9	.	TRBJ1-1	ASSSGGIMNTEAF
TRBV4-1	TRBD2	TRBJ2-1	ASSQRGGRDEQF
TRBV2	TRBD1	TRBJ1-2	ASSVSGGYNYGYT
TRBV20-1	TRBD2	TRBJ2-5	SARARDRRLAGGPQETQY
TRBV12-3/TRBV12-4	TRBD1	TRBJ2-5	ASSPTGQGTQETQY
TRBV11-1	TRBD1	TRBJ1-1	ASRNGQGWGTEAF
TRBV10-3	TRBD1	TRBJ1-4	AISESGQGEEKLF
TRBV28	.	TRBJ2-4	ASSLSGGSGNIRY
TRBV28	.	TRBJ1-2	ASGQLYGYT
TRBV20-1	.	TRBJ2-1	SAQMPQGYNEQF
TRBV6-2/TRBV6-3	TRBD1	TRBJ2-7	ASSDRVRNEQY
TRBV5-1	.	TRBJ2-2	ASKLTGDANTGELF
TRBV5-1	.	TRBJ2-2	ASSDWGRRELF
TRBV11-2	.	TRBJ2-1	ASSLDRGGRAVEQF
TRBV29-1	.	TRBJ1-2	SVSGGNYGYT
TRBV3-1	TRBD1	TRBJ1-6	ASSPRHLQGPLH